Below are 30 T cell receptor beta chains sequenced from a single sample in a study of post-analysis software for immune sequencing data. Findings and limits, study-wide: TRBV5-6, TRBV5-1 and TRBV20-1 belonged to a set of about five TRBV segments that were more frequent in patients than controls.

TCR beta cDNA libraries had unique molecular identifiers. TCRdb re-analysed the PCR reads in MiXCR, keeping a single row per CDR3 protein. This table has 700,000 to 900,000 distinct CDR3 sequences, roughly 46% appearing once. Their antigens remain unidentified. Sequenced input: blood. These receptors were obtained from a girl aged 5 to 17 with multiple sclerosis.

J is TRBJ2-3 and V is TRBV5-5, with D unresolved. The CDR3 is 14 amino acids. Germline loops: CDR1 SGHKS, CDR2 YYEKEE (reference sequence). V was clipped by 0 bases and J by 2 bases, with 7 bases between them. CDR3 protein: CASSLVLPTDTQYF. The CDR3 coding sequence is TGTGCCAGCAGCTTGGTACTTCCCACAGATACGCAGTATTTT.

This chain uses TRBV28 with TRBJ1-2, with 7 bases lining up with TRBD1. The CDR3 contains 15 residues. Germline V gene sequence: CDR1 MDHEN, CDR2 SYDVKM. Losses at the gene ends were 6 bases for V and 2 bases for J; bases not matched to a gene: 9. The CDR3 DNA follows: TGTGCCAGCAGCTCGCCTCGACAGGGAAACTATGGCTACACCTTC. Translation gives CASSSPRQGNYGYTF.

This clonotype was counted many times. The J gene is TRBJ2-5, the V gene TRBV3-1; 11 bases fit TRBD2. The CDR3 is made up of 16 amino acids. Unmatched junction bases numbered 5, after V lost 1 base and J lost 4 bases. Germline loops: CDR1 LGHDT, CDR2 YNNKEL (reference sequence). The CDR3 sequence: CASSQGTSGSVETQYF. DNA of the CDR3: TGTGCCAGCAGCCAAGGCACTAGCGGGAGTGTAGAGACCCAGTACTTC.

This clonotype was observed at least ten times. The chain employs TRBV7-2 and TRBJ1-5; maybe TRBD1 (5 bases). CDR3 length equals 16 residues. Looked up from germline, CDR1 is SGHTA and CDR2 is FQGNSA. Between the trimmed V and J ends, which lost 1 base and 3 bases, there was a span of 13 bases. The CDR3 region has the DNA TGTGCCAGCAGCTTAGAGGGAGGGGCGAACAATCAGCCCCAGCATTTT. Translation gives CASSLEGGANNQPQHF. Full variable domain (outside the CDR3, taken from reference TRBV7-2 and TRBJ1-5): GAGVSQSPSNKVTEKGKDVELRCDPISGHTALYWYRQSLGQGLEFLIYFQGNSAPDKSGLPSDRFSAERTGGSVSTLTIQRTQQEDSAVYLCASSLEGGANNQPQHFGDGTRLSIL.

Here the CDR3 reads CASSLGWREPYNEQFF. CDR3 DNA: TGTGCCAGCAGCTTGGGCTGGCGGGAGCCCTACAATGAGCAGTTCTTC. The rearrangement uses TRBV7-3 and TRBJ2-1, with 7 bases lining up with TRBD2. The CDR3 is 16 amino acids. After removal of 3 bases from V and 2 bases from J, the junction contained 7 bases not matched to a gene. Germline V lookup: CDR1 SGHTA, CDR2 FQGTGA.

There are many counts of this clonotype. The J gene is TRBJ2-3, the V gene TRBV15; D is unresolved. Germline assignment: CDR1 LNHNV and CDR2 YYDKDF (reference sequence). The CDR3 spans 15 residues. The V end was cut by 4 bases, the J end by 1 base, with 12 bases between. CDR3 nucleotide sequence: TGTGCCACCAGCACGCCTAGTGGGGGCACAGATACGCAGTATTTT. This gives the protein CATSTPSGGTDTQYF.

This clonotype is a singleton in its sample. This rearrangement joins TRBV2 to TRBJ2-5; either TRBD1 or TRBD2 may fit D (5 bases each). The J call may be in error: the DNA end matches TRBJ2-7 better. CDR1 is SNHLY and CDR2 is FYNNEI in the germline V gene. The CDR3 has 15 amino acids. The CDR3 protein is CASSGGSGTTYEQYF. CDR3 DNA sequence: TGTGCCAGCAGTGGCGGGTCCGGGACCACCTACGAGCAGTACTTC.

The V gene is TRBV20-1, the J gene TRBJ2-3; 8 nucleotides match TRBD2. This CDR3 region has 13 residues. The ends lost 5 bases at V and 4 bases at J; junction bases unmatched: 5. The V gene's germline CDR1 is DFQATT and CDR2 SNEGSKA (reference sequence). The chain's CDR3 is CSAHATSADTQYF. The CDR3 bases are TGCAGTGCTCATGCGACTAGCGCAGATACGCAGTATTTT.

This clonotype was seen once. The chain has TRBV21-1 and TRBJ2-5; TRBD1 reflects the table's D call only, with no check against the DNA. TRBV21-1 corresponds to a pseudogene. This CDR3 contains 15 residues. CDR3 sequence (DNA): TGTGCCAGCAGCAAATGGCGGGGCGGGCAAGAGACCCAGTACTTC. Translation: CASSKWRGGQETQYF.

The chain joins TRBV20-1 to TRBJ2-7; 8 nucleotides line up with TRBD2. V gave up 7 bases and J gave up 3 bases; unmatched junction bases: 8. Germline CDR1 reads DFQATT; CDR2 reads SNEGSKA (reference sequence). This CDR3 has 13 amino acids. The CDR3 nucleotides are TGCAGTGGTAGCGGGACCGTGCACTACGAGCAGTACTTC. Amino acids: CSGSGTVHYEQYF.

This chain's CDR3 is CASSLSVGQYNEQFF. CDR3 in DNA: TGTGCCAGCAGTTTATCCGTGGGACAGTACAATGAGCAGTTCTTC. This chain uses TRBV7-8 with TRBJ2-1, with 7 bases fitting TRBD1. CDR1 and CDR2 (germline): SGHVS, FQNEAQ. Losses at the gene ends were 6 bases for V and 4 bases for J; bases not matched to a gene: 9. The length of the CDR3 is 15 residues.

The CDR3 nucleotides read TGCAGCGTTGCTGGGCCTGGCGAGACCCAGTACTTC. Translated: CSVAGPGETQYF. This chain connects TRBV29-1 to TRBJ2-5; D gene ambiguous. V dropped 4 bases and J dropped 5 bases, with 11 bases sitting between them. Germline-derived CDR1 and CDR2 are SQVTM and ANQGSEA. The CDR3 loop spans 12 amino acids.

The chain couples TRBV18 to TRBJ2-3, with D uncertain. Germline CDR1 KGHSH, CDR2 LQKENI. The CDR3 length is 17 residues. Deletions cut 2 bases from V and 0 bases from J, with 15 bases between. This chain's CDR3 is CASSPGPRVPSTDTQYF. The CDR3 DNA sequence: TGTGCCAGCTCACCAGGGCCCCGCGTTCCTAGCACAGATACGCAGTATTTT.

The gene calls are TRBV4-2 and TRBJ1-1; D is undetermined. Germline-derived CDR1 and CDR2 are LGHNA and YNFKEQ. The CDR3 covers 15 residues. Trimming shortened V by 2 bases and J by 0 bases, and 10 bases separated the two germline ends. The CDR3 region is CASSQLAGLNTEAFF. The DNA of the CDR3 is TGTGCCAGCAGCCAACTCGCGGGGTTGAACACTGAAGCTTTCTTT.

The chain links TRBV18 to TRBJ2-6; D is undetermined. CDR1 is KGHSH, CDR2 LQKENI, per germline. Trimming cost V 3 bases and J 0 bases, with 18 bases left between them. The CDR3 sequence is 19 residues long. The CDR3 DNA sequence: TGTGCCAGCTCACCTACTTTCCCCGTAGACCCCTCTGGGGCCAACGTCCTGACTTTC. This sequence encodes CASSPTFPVDPSGANVLTF.

This chain joins TRBV3-1 and TRBJ1-1; D might be TRBD1 (5 bases). V gave up 1 base and J gave up 11 bases, with 14 bases separating them. Germline V gene sequence: CDR1 LGHDT, CDR2 YNNKEL (reference sequence). The CDR3 runs to 13 residues. The DNA for the CDR3 is TGTGCCAGCAGCCAAGGGGAAGGGGTACGGGCTTTCTTT. Translating gives CASSQGEGVRAFF.

This clonotype was seen a few times. This sequence joins TRBV28 and TRBJ2-7; tentatively, D is TRBD1 (5 bases). This CDR3 is built from 15 residues. V dropped 3 bases and J dropped 6 bases, with 18 bases sitting between them. Germline loops: CDR1 MDHEN, CDR2 SYDVKM. The CDR3 loop reads CASSLSATATREQYF. The CDR3 DNA reads as TGTGCCAGCAGTTTGAGCGCGACAGCCACCCGCGAGCAGTACTTC.

The gene calls are TRBV7-8 and TRBJ2-1; TRBD2 is a possible D gene (5 bases). Germline loops: CDR1 SGHVS, CDR2 FQNEAQ. V was trimmed by 7 bases and J by 12 bases, leaving 22 bases between them. The CDR3 covers 14 residues. In nucleotides, the CDR3 is TGTGCCAGCACCCCATCCGGGGTATCTCCCTCGCAGTTCTTC. Amino acid sequence: CASTPSGVSPSQFF.

There are a few counts of this clonotype. This rearrangement joins TRBV7-9 to TRBJ1-4; 9 bases fit TRBD1. The V segment lost 2 bases and the J segment 5 bases; nucleotides outside the gene matches: 6. The CDR3 is made up of 16 amino acids. The V gene's germline CDR1 is SEHNR and CDR2 FQNEAQ (reference sequence). The CDR3 region has the DNA TGTGCCAGCAGCTTATTCCACGGGACAGGGAATGAAAAACTGTTTTTT. Its protein product is CASSLFHGTGNEKLFF.

The rearrangement uses TRBV9 and TRBJ2-3; a weak D match, TRBD2 (6 bases). CDR1 SGDLS and CDR2 YYNGEE come from the germline V gene. The CDR3 contains 15 residues. The ends were cut back, 0 bases at V and 0 bases at J, with 8 bases in the middle. CDR3 in amino acids: CASSVAGRSTDTQYF. The CDR3 region has the DNA TGTGCCAGCAGCGTAGCCGGGAGAAGCACAGATACGCAGTATTTT.

The V call is TRBV20-1, the J call TRBJ1-5; TRBD1 matches at 11 bases. V was clipped by 0 bases and J by 4 bases; unmatched bases: 5. CDR1 and CDR2 (germline): DFQATT, SNEGSKA (reference sequence). CDR3 size: 16 residues. DNA for the CDR3: TGCAGTGCTAGAGATCTAGGGACAGGGGGAAATCAGCCCCAGCATTTT. The encoded protein is CSARDLGTGGNQPQHF.

The chain recombines TRBV6-1 with TRBJ2-7; 10 positions agree with TRBD1. V dropped 1 base and J dropped 5; count of bases not matched to a gene: 5. This CDR3 has 15 residues. Germline loops: CDR1 MNHNS, CDR2 SASEGT. The CDR3 DNA sequence: TGTGCCAGCAGTGAAGGCGGGACAGGGGCCCACGAGCAGTACTTC. Its translation is CASSEGGTGAHEQYF.

V gene TRBV28 combines with J gene TRBJ2-1, with 9 bases that match TRBD2. The V gene end was trimmed by 4 bases and the J gene end by 0 bases; junction bases not matched to a gene: 7. The CDR3 has 17 amino acids. CDR1 is MDHEN and CDR2 is SYDVKM in the germline V gene. CDR3 in amino acids: CASSSSGNPSSYNEQFF. CDR3 bases: TGTGCCAGCAGTTCTAGCGGGAACCCAAGCTCCTACAATGAGCAGTTCTTC.

This clonotype was counted a few times. This chain uses TRBV7-2 with TRBJ2-1, with TRBD1 matching over 7 bases. V lost 1 base to trimming and J lost 7 bases; unmatched junction nucleotides: 16. Germline CDR1 and CDR2: SGHTA and FQGNSA. The CDR3 is 18 residues long. CDR3 bases: TGTGCCAGCAGCTTAGTCGCCCACCCCGGGACAGTAAGAAATGAGCAGTTCTTC. Translating gives CASSLVAHPGTVRNEQFF.

The chain employs TRBV5-1 and TRBJ1-1; tentatively, D is TRBD1 (6 bases). The germline gives CDR1 SGHRS, CDR2 YFSETQ. The CDR3 length is 15 residues. The germline V and J ends were trimmed by 0 bases and 4 bases, with 13 bases remaining between them. CDR3 sequence: CASSLAAGTSTEAFF. CDR3 sequence (DNA): TGCGCCAGCAGCTTGGCCGCAGGGACAAGCACTGAAGCTTTCTTT.

This clonotype showed up just a few times. This sequence joins TRBV7-2 and TRBJ2-4; D is possibly TRBD2 (5 bases). This CDR3 is 14 amino acids long. Germline assignment: CDR1 SGHTA and CDR2 FQGNSA. V dropped 1 base and J dropped 13 bases, with 17 bases sitting between them. The CDR3 sequence is CASSLEREAGEQYF. The CDR3 DNA reads as TGTGCCAGCAGCTTAGAACGCGAGGCTGGGGAGCAGTACTTC.

This chain joins TRBV29-1 and TRBJ1-2; weak D call: TRBD1 (6 bases). The CDR3 sequence is 14 residues long. V was clipped by 5 bases and J by 4 bases, with 17 bases between them. Germline loops: CDR1 SQVTM, CDR2 ANQGSEA. CDR3 amino acids: CSVPGRGAVYGYTF. In DNA, the CDR3 is TGCAGCGTTCCGGGACGGGGGGCTGTCTATGGCTACACCTTC.

This chain links TRBV18 with TRBJ1-5; weak D call: TRBD1 (6 bases). The CDR3 runs 14 residues. V lost 5 bases and J 2 bases, leaving 10 bases between the germline ends. Germline CDR1 KGHSH, CDR2 LQKENI. The CDR3 reads CASSTGSGNQPQHF. In DNA form, the CDR3 reads TGTGCCAGCTCAACAGGGTCTGGCAATCAGCCCCAGCATTTT.

This clonotype turned up a few times. V gene TRBV7-2 combines with J gene TRBJ2-1; 9 bases match TRBD2. CDR3 length equals 16 residues. Per germline, CDR1 SGHTA and CDR2 FQGNSA. Losses at the gene ends were 5 bases for V and 9 bases for J; bases not matched to a gene: 14. CDR3 sequence (DNA): TGTGCCAGCAGCCAGATGGGCGGGAGGGCTTTCGTTGAGCAGTTCTTC. It yields the protein CASSQMGGRAFVEQFF.

This clonotype was counted a few times. This chain uses TRBV4-2 with TRBJ2-5, with D maybe TRBD1 (6 bases). The J call may be incorrect, as the DNA end agrees better with TRBJ2-7. This CDR3 is built from 18 residues. Germline CDR1 reads LGHNA; CDR2 reads YNFKEQ. The CDR3 DNA reads as TGTGCCAGCAGCCTCTCTACACTGGACCGGGACACAGGATACGAGCAGTACTTC. It translates to CASSLSTLDRDTGYEQYF.